The present T cell receptor (beta chain) was sequenced within a study of vaccination effects on CD4 cells after COVID-19. Study in general: Prior to sequencing, the ViraFEST assay stimulated PBMC with viral peptide pools, which expanded the antigen-specific CD4+ T cells. Wells containing approximately 2 million PBMC each were cultured with around 9.1 IU/ml IL-2 and about 9.7 ug/ml peptides.

Profiling relied on immunoSEQ multiplex PCR, and the TCRdb table lists in-frame clones only, not all of them. The sample holds roughly 40,000 clones, 65% to 70% seen once. Trimming pared 8 bases from V and 12 bases from J, leaving 13 bases between. The CDR3 contains 11 residues. Germline CDR1 MNHEY, CDR2 SVGAGI. Only a few counts were recorded for this clone. Its antigen is still unknown. Subsequent to a culture period of more than 9 days, CD4+ T cells were isolated. Prior SARS-CoV-2 infection was absent in the vaccine recipients, as shown by negative nucleocapsid antibodies. Sequencing used CD4+ T cells from PBMCs cultured without peptide, obtained before COVID-19 vaccination. This receptor was taken from a human donor who received a COVID-19 vaccine. This sequence joins TRBV6-5 and TRBJ1-4; D perhaps matches TRBD1 (5 bases). The CDR3 spells CASARAWELFF. CDR3 DNA sequence: TGTGCCAGCGCCAGGGCATGGGAACTGTTTTTT.